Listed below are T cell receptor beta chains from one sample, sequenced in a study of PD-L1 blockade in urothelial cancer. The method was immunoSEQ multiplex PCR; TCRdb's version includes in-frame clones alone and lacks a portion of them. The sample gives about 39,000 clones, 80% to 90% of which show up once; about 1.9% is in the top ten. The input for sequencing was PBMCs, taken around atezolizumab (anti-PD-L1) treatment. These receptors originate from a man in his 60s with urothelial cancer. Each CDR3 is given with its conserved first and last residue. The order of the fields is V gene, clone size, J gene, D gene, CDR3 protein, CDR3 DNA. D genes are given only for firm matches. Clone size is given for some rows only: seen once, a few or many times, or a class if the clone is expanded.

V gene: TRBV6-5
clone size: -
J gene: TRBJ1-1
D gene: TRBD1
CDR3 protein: CASSYWATGVNTEAFF
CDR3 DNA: TGTGCCAGCAGTTACTGGGCGACAGGGGTGAACACTGAAGCTTTCTTT

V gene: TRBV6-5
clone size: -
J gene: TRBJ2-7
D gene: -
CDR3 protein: CASSLRDGGYEQYF
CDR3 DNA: TGTGCCAGCAGCCTACGGGACGGGGGCTACGAGCAGTACTTC

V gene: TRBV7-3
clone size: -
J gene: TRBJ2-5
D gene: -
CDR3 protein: CASSDRGRAEETQYF
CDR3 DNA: TGTGCCAGCAGCGATAGGGGCAGGGCCGAAGAGACCCAGTACTTC

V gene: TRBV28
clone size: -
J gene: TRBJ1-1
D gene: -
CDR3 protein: CASSPSLTANTEAFF
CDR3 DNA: TGTGCCAGCAGTCCCTCCCTGACAGCGAACACTGAAGCTTTCTTT

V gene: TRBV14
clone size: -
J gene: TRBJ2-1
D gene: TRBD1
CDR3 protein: CASSQNRGQNNEQFF
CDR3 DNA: TGTGCCAGCAGCCAGAACAGGGGACAAAACAATGAGCAGTTCTTC

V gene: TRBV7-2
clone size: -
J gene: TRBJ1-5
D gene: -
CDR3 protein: CASSPGVNYDQPQHF
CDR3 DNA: TGTGCCAGCAGCCCCGGGGTGAATTACGATCAGCCCCAGCATTTT

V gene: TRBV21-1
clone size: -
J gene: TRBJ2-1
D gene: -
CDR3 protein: CASSLWTSGADEQFF
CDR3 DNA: TGTGCCAGCAGCCTCTGGACTAGCGGGGCGGATGAGCAGTTCTTC

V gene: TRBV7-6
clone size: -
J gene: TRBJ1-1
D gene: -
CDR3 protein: CASSLAPGEAFF
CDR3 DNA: TGTGCCAGCAGCTTAGCGCCGGGAGAAGCTTTCTTT

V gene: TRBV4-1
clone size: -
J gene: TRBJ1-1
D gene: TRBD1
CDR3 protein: CASSQGSQGGPEAFF
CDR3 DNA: TGCGCCAGCAGCCAAGGGTCCCAGGGGGGCCCTGAAGCTTTCTTT

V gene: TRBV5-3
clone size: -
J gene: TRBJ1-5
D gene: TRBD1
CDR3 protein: CARSLGRPDRGLSNQPQHF
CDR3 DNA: TGTGCCAGAAGCTTGGGTAGGCCGGACAGGGGGCTAAGTAATCAGCCCCAGCATTTT

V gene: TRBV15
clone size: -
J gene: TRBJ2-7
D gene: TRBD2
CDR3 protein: CATSRDIRETGGTYEQYF
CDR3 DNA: TGTGCCACCAGCAGAGACATTCGGGAGACGGGGGGGACCTACGAGCAGTACTTC

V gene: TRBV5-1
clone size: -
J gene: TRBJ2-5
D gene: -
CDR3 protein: CASSWRGFQETQYF
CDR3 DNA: TGCGCCAGCAGCTGGAGAGGGTTCCAAGAGACCCAGTACTTC

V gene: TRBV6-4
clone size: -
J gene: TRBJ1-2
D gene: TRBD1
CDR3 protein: CASRGQALANYGYTF
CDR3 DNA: TGTGCCAGCAGGGGACAGGCCTTAGCTAACTATGGCTACACCTTC

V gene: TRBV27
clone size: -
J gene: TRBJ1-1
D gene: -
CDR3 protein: CASSLSYRQGNTEAFF
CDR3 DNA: TGTGCCAGCAGTTTATCGTATCGGCAGGGGAACACTGAAGCTTTCTTT

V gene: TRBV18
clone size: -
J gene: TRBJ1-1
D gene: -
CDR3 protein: CASSPSEGNTEAFF
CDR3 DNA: TGTGCCAGCTCACCCTCGGAGGGGAACACTGAAGCTTTCTTT

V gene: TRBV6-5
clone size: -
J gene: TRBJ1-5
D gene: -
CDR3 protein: CASRPQGRNNQPQHF
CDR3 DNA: TGTGCCAGCAGGCCCCAGGGTAGGAACAATCAGCCCCAGCATTTT

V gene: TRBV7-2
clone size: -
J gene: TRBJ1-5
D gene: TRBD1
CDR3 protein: CASSSGTGPGQPQHF
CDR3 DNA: TGTGCCAGCAGCTCCGGGACAGGGCCCGGTCAGCCCCAGCATTTT

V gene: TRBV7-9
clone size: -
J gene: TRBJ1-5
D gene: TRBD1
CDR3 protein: CASSSGQGTQPQHF
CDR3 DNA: TGTGCCAGCAGCTCGGGACAGGGAACTCAGCCCCAGCATTTT

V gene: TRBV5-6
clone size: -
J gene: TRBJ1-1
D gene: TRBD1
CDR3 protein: CASSSYRGRRDTEAFF
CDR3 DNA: TGTGCCAGCAGCTCGTACAGGGGGCGTAGGGACACTGAAGCTTTCTTT

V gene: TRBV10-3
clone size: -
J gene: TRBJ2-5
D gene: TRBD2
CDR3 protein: CAISEPSGSQETQYF
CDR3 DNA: TGTGCCATCAGTGAGCCTAGCGGGTCCCAAGAGACCCAGTACTTC

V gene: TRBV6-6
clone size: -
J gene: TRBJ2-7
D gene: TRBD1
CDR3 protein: CASSRSEGAPYEQYF
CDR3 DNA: TGTGCCAGCAGTCGGAGCGAGGGGGCCCCCTACGAGCAGTACTTC

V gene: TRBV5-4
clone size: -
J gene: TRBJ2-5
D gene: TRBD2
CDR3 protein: CASSLAGGHETQYF
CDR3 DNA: TGTGCCAGCAGCTTAGCGGGGGGGCACGAGACCCAGTACTTC

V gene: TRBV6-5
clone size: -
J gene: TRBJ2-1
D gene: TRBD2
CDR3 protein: CASTGTSGTNEQFF
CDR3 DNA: TGTGCCAGCACCGGGACTAGCGGGACTAATGAGCAGTTCTTC

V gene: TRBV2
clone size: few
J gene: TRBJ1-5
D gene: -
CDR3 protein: CASTPGLGGAYNQPQHF
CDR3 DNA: TGTGCCAGCACCCCCGGCTTGGGGGGGGCCTACAATCAGCCCCAGCATTTT

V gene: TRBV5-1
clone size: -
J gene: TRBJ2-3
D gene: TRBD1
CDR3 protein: CASSGTGSTDTQYF
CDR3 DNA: TGCGCCAGCAGCGGGACAGGGTCCACAGATACGCAGTATTTT

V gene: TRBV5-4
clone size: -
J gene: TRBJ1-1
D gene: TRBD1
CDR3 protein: CASSPQVGTGGHTEAFF
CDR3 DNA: TGTGCCAGCAGCCCACAAGTAGGGACAGGGGGGCACACTGAAGCTTTCTTT

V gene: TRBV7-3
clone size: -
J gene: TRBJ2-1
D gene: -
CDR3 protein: CASSLTQGVYNEQFF
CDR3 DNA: TGTGCCAGCAGCTTGACCCAAGGGGTTTACAATGAGCAGTTCTTC

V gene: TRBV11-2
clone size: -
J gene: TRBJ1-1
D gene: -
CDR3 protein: CASSLGQRLEAFF
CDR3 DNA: TGTGCCAGCAGCTTAGGACAAAGGCTTGAAGCTTTCTTT

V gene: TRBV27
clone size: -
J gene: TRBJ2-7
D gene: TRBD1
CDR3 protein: CASSSRQGSDEQYF
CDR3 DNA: TGTGCCAGCAGTTCCCGACAGGGGAGTGACGAGCAGTACTTC

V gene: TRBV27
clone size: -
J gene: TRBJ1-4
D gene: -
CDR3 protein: CASSTQGGKLFF
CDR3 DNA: TGTGCCAGCAGTACTCAAGGGGGAAAACTGTTTTTT

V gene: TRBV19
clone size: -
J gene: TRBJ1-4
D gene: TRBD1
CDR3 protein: CASRAGQGPRSVEKLFF
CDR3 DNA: TGTGCCAGTAGAGCGGGACAGGGGCCTCGGTCGGTTGAAAAACTGTTTTTT

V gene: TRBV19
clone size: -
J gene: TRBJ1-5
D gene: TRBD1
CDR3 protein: CASSMGDRDSNQPQHF
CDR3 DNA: TGTGCCAGTAGTATGGGGGACAGGGATAGCAATCAGCCCCAGCATTTT

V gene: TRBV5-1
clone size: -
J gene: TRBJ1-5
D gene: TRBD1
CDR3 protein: CASSSWTGQPQHF
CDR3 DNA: TGCGCCAGCAGCTCGTGGACAGGCCAGCCCCAGCATTTT

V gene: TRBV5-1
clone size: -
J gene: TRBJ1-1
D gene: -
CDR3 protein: CASSPPLSGNTEAFF
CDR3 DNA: TGCGCCAGCAGCCCCCCGTTGAGTGGGAACACTGAAGCTTTCTTT

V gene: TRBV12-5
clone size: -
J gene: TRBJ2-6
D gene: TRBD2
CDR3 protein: CASGLSPRGVLPSGANVLTF
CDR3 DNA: TGTGCTAGTGGTTTGTCCCCGCGGGGGGTCCTCCCTTCCGGGGCCAACGTCCTGACTTTC